The source of this T cell receptor beta chain is a study of shared clonotypes between healthy human individuals. CDR3 length: 14 residues. CDR1 is MDHEN and CDR2 is SYDVKM in the germline V gene. The trim removed 4 bases at V and 7 bases at J, leaving 10 bases unmatched. Study results and caveats: How much donors shared clonotypes was expected to be affected by sequencing depth. It was the few donors that limited the genetic and exposure-history diversity represented.

Several immunoSEQ 96-well plates shared each subset's DNA, each plate a replicate. Assay used: immunoSEQ multiplex PCR; TCRdb lists only in-frame clones, some missing. Here the sample spans approximately 640,000 clones, less than 95% being singletons. Worth noting for this clone: Its target is unknown.

V and J are TRBV28 and TRBJ2-7; 7 nucleotides match TRBD2. Sequenced material: memory CD8+ T cells from PBMCs. The sample's subset: CD45RO+ cells pooled with CCR7-negative TemRA cells. This TCR was sampled from a young man in good health. Some clones in this sample may be carry-over from other donors' samples. CDR3 loop: CASSYPTSSREQYF. CDR3 nucleotides: TGTGCCAGCAGTTACCCGACTAGCTCTCGAGAGCAGTACTTC.